This entry is about one T cell receptor (beta chain). cDNA synthesis used a TRAV/TRBV-specific primer set for both chains. The PCR that amplified TCRs ran for 20 cycles, relying on a constant-region primer and a V-primer adapter. Amplification (by in vitro transcription) was performed on isolated mRNA. MiXCR was run by TCRdb on the reads, yielding one entry per CDR3 protein. The table has thousands of distinct CDR3 sequences, about 50% seen once. The CDR3 contains 17 residues. The V segment lost 0 bases and the J segment 3 bases; nucleotides outside the gene matches: 5. Germline V gene lookup returns CDR1 KGHDR and CDR2 SFDVKD. The sample belongs to a study of low-dose radiotherapy and immunotherapy resistance in tumors. All of the donors were given nivolumab, ipilimumab, aspirin, low-dose cyclophosphamide and low-dose radiotherapy as part of RACIN, a single-arm trial.

The V gene is TRBV24-1, the J gene TRBJ2-1, with 9 bases that match TRBD2. This receptor was obtained from a human donor with advanced metastatic prostate, ovarian, gallbladder or colorectal cancer (not recorded which). This table probably holds off-target reads from a library built for another chain. CDR3 coding DNA: TGTGCCACCAGTGATTTGGAGACTAGCGGAGGCTACAATGAGCAGTTCTTC. Its translation: CATSDLETSGGYNEQFF.